This T cell receptor (beta chain) originates from a study of T cell repertoires and HLA-DP antigens. On the study more broadly: In vitro CD4+ alloreactivity was against HeLa-presented HLA-DP. Sorted CD137+CD4+ samples averaged approximately 200 ng DNA; pre-culture CD4+ samples, approximately 1,100 ng. Study-level points and caveats: Previously undetected clones averaged approximately 35% and 51% against the two alleles respectively.

This clone was seen a few times. Its antigen is unknown. This CDR3 is built from 15 residues. Trimming shortened V by 5 bases and J by 6 bases, and 17 bases separated the two germline ends. CDR1 and CDR2 (germline): SGHTA, FQGNSA. The primer mix covered 54 TRBV segments and 13 TRBJ segments. Here immunoSEQ multiplex PCR was the method, and the copy in TCRdb shows in-frame clones only, minus some. Of about 89,000 clones detected, roughly 86% appear once; the ten largest clones hold about 1.5%. The sequencing sample was made of CD4+ T cells from PBMCs. This chain joins TRBV7-2 and TRBJ1-5, with D perhaps TRBD1 (6 bases). The origin of this receptor is a middle-aged man in good health and CMV-seronegative. Here the CDR3 reads CASSQRGGQIQPQHF. Here the CDR3 DNA reads TGTGCCAGCAGCCAAAGGGGTGGACAGATTCAGCCCCAGCATTTT.